The sequence of this T cell receptor beta chain was determined in a study of blood T cell repertoires in COVID-19. Study context: Nucleic acid was either cDNA or gDNA, and it came from T cells, B-cell-depleted T cells, or PBMCs.

As processed by the authors: Using reference gene primer amplification, nucleated cell counts were estimated. Data came from immunoSEQ multiplex PCR; TCRdb stores just in-frame clones and leaves some out. Clone size and V and J calls were adopted from that table, with D and trimming inferred from the DNA. The sample records 200,000 to 250,000 clones, approximately 86% being singletons. Germline assignment: CDR1 SGHRS and CDR2 YFSETQ. V was clipped by 4 bases and J by 4 bases, with 17 bases between them. The CDR3 contains 15 residues. The chain employs TRBV5-1 and TRBJ1-1; no definite D call. The TCR was taken from a woman aged 50 to 60 with COVID-19, enrolled during active disease. Material: peripheral blood. This chain's CDR3 is CASSPSPGEGTEAFF. DNA of the CDR3: TGCGCCAGCAGCCCATCTCCGGGTGAGGGCACTGAAGCTTTCTTT.